This T cell receptor (beta chain) was sequenced during a study of control samples from healthy donors and cancer patients. CDR3 length: 18 amino acids. Trimming stripped 2 bases from V and 0 bases from J, with 15 bases between. Germline CDR1 SGHDT, CDR2 YYEEEE. Libraries were prepared by immunoSEQ multiplex PCR; TCRdb keeps only in-frame clonotypes and omits some of them. Found here are about 410,000 clones, about 93% of them singletons; the top ten hold around 6.5%. The sequencing input was PBMCs. V and J are TRBV5-6 and TRBJ2-6; TRBD2 is a possible D gene (6 bases). This TCR came from a middle-aged man with head and neck cancer. The CDR3 reads CASSFGTGISSGANVLTF. The CDR3 bases are TGTGCCAGCAGCTTTGGGACTGGGATAAGCTCTGGGGCCAACGTCCTGACTTTC.